Each of the 19 T cell receptor beta chains below was sequenced from the same sample in a study of shared clonotypes between healthy human individuals. Using immunoSEQ multiplex PCR, the repertoire was profiled, and TCRdb retains in-frame clones only, with some absent. The sample lists over a million clones; just under 99% were seen once. The sample taken for sequencing was naive CD4+ T cells sorted from blood. The subset denotes: CD45RA+ positively selected. The source of these receptors is a man aged 30-40 years in good health.

The rearrangement uses TRBV11-2 and TRBJ2-3; 7 positions agree with TRBD2. The CDR3 has 15 amino acids. The germline gives CDR1 SGHAT, CDR2 FQNNGV. V gave up 2 bases and J gave up 5 bases; unmatched junction bases: 7. The DNA for the CDR3 is TGTGCCAGCAGCTTACAGGCGGGAGCTGTAGATACGCAGTATTTT. This codes for CASSLQAGAVDTQYF.

The chain combines TRBV6-5 with TRBJ2-5; possibly TRBD2 for D (5 bases). The CDR3 consists of 14 residues. The ends were cut back, 5 bases at V and 7 bases at J, with 17 bases in the middle. CDR1 and CDR2 (germline): MNHEY, SVGAGI. The DNA for the CDR3 is TGTGCCAGCAGTCTCCGGCCGGGGAAGGGGACCCAGTACTTC. Amino acids: CASSLRPGKGTQYF.

The rearrangement uses TRBV7-9 and TRBJ2-2, with a possible D match to TRBD1 (5 bases). The length of the CDR3 is 17 residues. The V end lost 5 bases, the J end lost 0 bases, and 16 bases lay between the germline ends. Germline-derived CDR1 and CDR2 are SEHNR and FQNEAQ (reference sequence). The CDR3 nucleotides read TGTGCCAGCAGCCTAATTAACAGGTTCGCGAACACCGGGGAGCTGTTTTTT. The encoded protein is CASSLINRFANTGELFF.

The rearrangement links TRBV7-9 to TRBJ2-7, with 11 bases identical to TRBD2. Trimming at V came to 2 bases and at J to 3 bases, leaving 3 bases not matched to a gene. In germline, CDR1 is SEHNR, CDR2 FQNEAQ (reference sequence). The CDR3 is 15 amino acids. As DNA, the CDR3 is TGTGCCAGCAGCTTACAAGGGACTAGCGGCTACGAGCAGTACTTC. Translating gives CASSLQGTSGYEQYF.

The genes are TRBV5-1 and TRBJ1-3, with D hard to call. With 3 bases removed from V and 1 base from J, the gap between germline ends came to 8 bases. The CDR3 is 14 residues long. Germline V gives CDR1 SGHRS, CDR2 YFSETQ. CDR3 sequence reads: CASSSPGSGNTIYF. The CDR3 nucleotides read TGCGCCAGCAGCTCCCCGGGATCTGGAAACACCATATATTTT.

This chain joins TRBV5-1 and TRBJ1-1, with 7 positions matching TRBD1. The CDR3 totals 16 residues. V lost 7 bases, J lost 7 bases, and 19 bases stayed unmatched. Germline V gene lookup returns CDR1 SGHRS and CDR2 YFSETQ. CDR3 protein: CASARSPTGTQGEAFF. As DNA, the CDR3 is TGCGCCAGCGCCCGGTCCCCGACAGGGACGCAGGGTGAAGCTTTCTTT.

V and J are TRBV9 and TRBJ1-3; possibly TRBD1 for D (6 bases). CDR1 and CDR2 from the germline V gene are SGDLS and YYNGEE. The CDR3 runs to 13 residues. The V end lost 0 bases, the J end lost 5 bases, and 6 bases lay between the germline ends. DNA of the CDR3: TGTGCCAGCAGCGTAGGGGGGCGAAACACCATATATTTT. Translating it yields CASSVGGRNTIYF.

The chain combines TRBV4-1 with TRBJ2-2; TRBD2 is a possible D gene (6 bases). The CDR3 totals 15 residues. Germline V lookup: CDR1 MGHRA, CDR2 YSYEKL. Trimming cost V 1 base and J 3 bases, with 9 bases left between them. The CDR3 loop is CASSQAGTYTGELFF. CDR3 sequence (DNA): TGCGCCAGCAGCCAAGCCGGGACTTACACCGGGGAGCTGTTTTTT.

This sequence joins TRBV5-1 and TRBJ2-5, with 16 nucleotides matching TRBD2. Looked up from germline, CDR1 is SGHRS and CDR2 is YFSETQ. V gave up 3 bases and J gave up 5 bases; unmatched junction bases: 10. The CDR3 spans 18 residues. For the CDR3, the DNA is TGCGCCAGCAGCTGGGGACTAGCGGGAGGGCCCGGGGGTGAGACCCAGTACTTC. Protein: CASSWGLAGGPGGETQYF. The entire variable domain, with the rest obtained from reference TRBV5-1 and TRBJ2-5, is as follows: KAGVTQTPRYLIKTRGQQVTLSCSPISGHRSVSWYQQTPGQGLQFLFEYFSETQRNKGNFPGRFSGRQFSNSRSEMNVSTLELGDSALYLCASSWGLAGGPGGETQYFGPGTRLLVL.

This chain connects TRBV19 to TRBJ1-5; D call uncertain. CDR3 length equals 15 residues. Trimming removed 11 bases at V and 1 base at J, with 18 bases between. CDR1 is LNHDA, CDR2 SQIVND, per germline (reference sequence). CDR3 residues: CALPSVVESNQPQHF. In DNA, the CDR3 is TGTGCCCTGCCGTCGGTTGTGGAGAGCAATCAGCCCCAGCATTTT.

The chain is built from TRBV6-6 and TRBJ2-3, with D possibly TRBD1 on 5 matching bases. In germline, CDR1 is MNHNY, CDR2 SVGAGI (reference sequence). The CDR3 spans 16 residues. Trimming removed 4 bases from V and 6 bases from J, with 20 bases in between. The DNA of the CDR3 is TGTGCCAGCAGTTCCAACCTTATTGGGGCTGGTGATACGCAGTATTTT. Encoded protein: CASSSNLIGAGDTQYF.

With respect to this clone: Other DNA sequences in this sample translate to the same CDR3. This chain connects TRBV9 to TRBJ2-1; the match to TRBD2 covers 8 bases. CDR1 SGDLS and CDR2 YYNGEE come from the germline V gene. The J segment lost 7 bases and the V segment lost 4 bases, leaving 13 bases of the junction unmatched. The CDR3 is 16 amino acids. This CDR3 reads CASSPQSGLAGNEQFF. CDR3 nucleotides: TGTGCCAGCAGCCCCCAATCGGGGCTAGCGGGTAATGAGCAGTTCTTC.

The sample holds one count of this clone. The chain couples TRBV5-4 to TRBJ2-7; D is perhaps TRBD1 or TRBD2 (6 bases each). Looked up from germline, CDR1 is SGHNT and CDR2 is YYREEE (reference sequence). The CDR3 contains 15 residues. V gave up 4 bases and J gave up 2 bases, with 16 bases separating them. CDR3 nucleotides: TGTGCCAGCAGCCAGAAAAGGGGGGACCCCTACGAGCAGTACTTC. Its translation: CASSQKRGDPYEQYF.

For the CDR3, the DNA is TGTGCCAGCCTTCCCGGGGGACTAGTCTTGTACGAGCAGTACTTC. Its protein is CASLPGGLVLYEQYF. The rearrangement uses TRBV28 and TRBJ2-7; 8 bases are a match to TRBD2. The germline CDR1 and CDR2 sequences are MDHEN and SYDVKM. This CDR3 region has 15 residues. Trimming removed 8 bases from V and 4 bases from J; junction bases left unmatched: 13.

Here the CDR3 DNA reads TGTGCCAGCAGCTTAAGGACTAGTCCAGGGAATGAGCAGTTCTTC. Translated: CASSLRTSPGNEQFF. The chain has TRBV5-4 and TRBJ2-1, with 7 bases matching TRBD2. V was clipped by 2 bases and J by 7 bases; unmatched bases: 9. The germline V gene has CDR1 SGHNT and CDR2 YYREEE (reference sequence). The CDR3 runs 15 residues.

The V gene is TRBV12-5, the J gene TRBJ1-2; D is unclear. Germline CDR1 LGHNT, CDR2 FRNRAP. This CDR3 has 17 residues. V shed 0 bases and J shed 1 base, with 15 bases lying between them. The CDR3 sequence: CASGLVLGKSNNYGYTF. CDR3 coding DNA: TGTGCTAGTGGTTTGGTACTCGGGAAATCCAATAACTATGGCTACACCTTC.

V and J are TRBV5-1 and TRBJ2-1; no clear D. The CDR3 has 15 residues. Trimming left V 0 bases short and J 0 bases short, with 7 bases between. Germline V CDR1 and CDR2: SGHRS, YFSETQ. The CDR3 protein is CASSLVGNSYNEQFF. CDR3 sequence (DNA): TGCGCCAGCAGCTTGGTAGGGAACTCCTACAATGAGCAGTTCTTC.

The rearrangement links TRBV2 to TRBJ2-2; TRBD1 agrees at 7 bases. CDR1 is SNHLY, CDR2 FYNNEI, per germline. V trimming: 8 bases; J trimming: 5 bases; junction bases outside the gene matches: 8. The CDR3 covers 14 residues. The CDR3 bases are TGTGCCAGCCGCGGACAGGTGGGGACCGGGGAGCTGTTTTTT. It translates to CASRGQVGTGELFF.

The chain recombines TRBV28 with TRBJ1-3, with 7 bases aligning to TRBD1. The CDR3 runs 16 residues. CDR1 is MDHEN and CDR2 is SYDVKM in the germline V gene. Trimming cost V 6 bases and J 0 bases; bases outside gene matches: 8. CDR3 in DNA: TGTGCCAGCAGCGAGACAGGGTTTAGCTCTGGAAACACCATATATTTT. This encodes CASSETGFSSGNTIYF.